This T cell receptor (beta chain) was retrieved from a study of blood T cells in healthy people across ages. Study results and limitations: Older age coincided with a roughly linear decline in TCR beta diversity per million T cells.

The sample providers were healthy Caucasian people from Russia, aged roughly 6 to 95. Alongside a J-beta primer mix, a sample-barcoded 5' primer served in a second PCR lasting about 7 to 12 cycles. Each cDNA molecule carried a tag from a template-switch adaptor that contained 12 random nucleotides. TCRdb ran MiXCR on the 5' RACE reads and lists one entry per CDR3 protein. The table has about 800,000 distinct CDR3 sequences, 46% seen once. The CDR3 runs to 14 residues. The V gene's germline CDR1 is LGHNA and CDR2 YSLEER. A remark on this clonotype: The target antigen is unknown. Sequence at one end of the junction differs from germline and may be a read error.

V and J are TRBV4-3 and TRBJ2-7; TRBD1 is a possible D gene (5 bases). The sample taken for sequencing was blood. The receptor comes from a man aged 80 or over in good health. CDR3 DNA: TGCGCCAGCAGACAAGTGGACAATTCCTACGAGCAGTACTTC. The encoded protein is CASRQVDNSYEQYF.